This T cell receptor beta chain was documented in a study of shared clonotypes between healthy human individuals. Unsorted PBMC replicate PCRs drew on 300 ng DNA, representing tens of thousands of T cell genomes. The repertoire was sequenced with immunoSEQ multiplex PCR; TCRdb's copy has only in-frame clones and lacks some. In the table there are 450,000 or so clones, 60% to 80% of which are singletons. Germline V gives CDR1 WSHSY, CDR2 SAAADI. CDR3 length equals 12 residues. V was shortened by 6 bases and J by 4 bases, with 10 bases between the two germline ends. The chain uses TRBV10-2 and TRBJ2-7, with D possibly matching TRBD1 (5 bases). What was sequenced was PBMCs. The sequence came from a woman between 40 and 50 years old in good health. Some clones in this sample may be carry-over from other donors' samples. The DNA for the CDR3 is TGCGCCAGCAGCGAACAGGCGTACGAGCAGTACTTC. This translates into CASSEQAYEQYF.